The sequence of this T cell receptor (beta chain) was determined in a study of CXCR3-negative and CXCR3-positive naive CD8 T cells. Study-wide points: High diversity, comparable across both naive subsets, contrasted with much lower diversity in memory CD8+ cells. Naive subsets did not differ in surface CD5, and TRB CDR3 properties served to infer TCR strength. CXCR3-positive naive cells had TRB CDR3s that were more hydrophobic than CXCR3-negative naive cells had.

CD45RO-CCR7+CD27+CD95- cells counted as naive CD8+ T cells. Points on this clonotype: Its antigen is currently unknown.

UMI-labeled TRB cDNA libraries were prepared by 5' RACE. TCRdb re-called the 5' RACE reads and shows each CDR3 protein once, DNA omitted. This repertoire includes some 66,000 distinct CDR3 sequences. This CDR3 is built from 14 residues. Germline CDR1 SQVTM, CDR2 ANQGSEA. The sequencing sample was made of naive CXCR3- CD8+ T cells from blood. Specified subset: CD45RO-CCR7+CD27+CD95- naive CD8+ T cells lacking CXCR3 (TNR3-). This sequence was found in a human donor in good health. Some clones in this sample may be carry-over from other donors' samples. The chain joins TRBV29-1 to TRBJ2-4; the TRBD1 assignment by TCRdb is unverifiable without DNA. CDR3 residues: CSVEDGQWENIQYF.